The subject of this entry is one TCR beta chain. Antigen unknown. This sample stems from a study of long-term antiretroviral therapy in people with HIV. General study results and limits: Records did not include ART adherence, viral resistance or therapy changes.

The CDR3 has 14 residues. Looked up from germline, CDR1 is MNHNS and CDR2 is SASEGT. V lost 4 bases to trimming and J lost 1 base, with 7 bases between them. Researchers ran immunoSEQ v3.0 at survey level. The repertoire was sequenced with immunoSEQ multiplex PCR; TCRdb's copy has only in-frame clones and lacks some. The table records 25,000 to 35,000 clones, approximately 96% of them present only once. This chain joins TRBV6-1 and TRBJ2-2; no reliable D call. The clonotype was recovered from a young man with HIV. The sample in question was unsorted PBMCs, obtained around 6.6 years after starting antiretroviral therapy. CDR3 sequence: CASSVYKNTGELFF. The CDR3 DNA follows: TGTGCCAGCAGTGTGTACAAGAACACCGGGGAGCTGTTTTTT.